A selection of T cell receptor beta chains follows, all from one sample in a study of cytomegalovirus exposure and HLA in healthy donors. Profiling relied on immunoSEQ multiplex PCR, and the TCRdb table lists in-frame clones only, not all of them. The sample yields about 85,000 clones, roughly 80% seen once. Sequenced sample: PBMCs. The receptors shown here come from a boy aged 10-17 years in good health and CMV-seronegative. Each CDR3 is given with its conserved first and last residue. D genes are given only for firm matches. Not every row has a clone size; where given, it reads once, few, many or a size class.

D gene | J gene | clone size | V gene | CDR3 DNA | CDR3 protein
- | TRBJ2-5 | - | TRBV10-3 | TGTGCCATCAGTGAGAGTTTTTTCCCTGGAGGAGACCAAGAGACCCAGTACTTC | CAISESFFPGGDQETQYF
- | TRBJ1-1 | - | TRBV2 | TGTGCCATCCGAAGAGGGTTGGACACTGAAGCTTTCTTT | CAIRRGLDTEAFF
- | TRBJ1-5 | - | TRBV10-1 | TGCGCCAGCAGTGAGGCCGGTAGTTTCGGAGGACAGCCCCAGCATTTT | CASSEAGSFGGQPQHF
- | TRBJ1-5 | few | TRBV11-2 | TGTGCCAGCAGCTTCACGGATGGGGGGCAGCCCCAGCATTTT | CASSFTDGGQPQHF
- | TRBJ2-2 | - | TRBV6-6 | TGTGCCAGCAGTCTATTCGTAGGGAGCACCGGGGAGCTGTTTTTT | CASSLFVGSTGELFF
- | TRBJ2-7 | - | TRBV29-1 | TGCAGTGTAATCGGTACTAACTCCTACGAGCAGTACTTC | CSVIGTNSYEQYF
- | TRBJ2-7 | - | TRBV5-1 | TGCGCCAGCAGCCGAGGCGAGGACTACGAGCAGTACTTC | CASSRGEDYEQYF
- | TRBJ2-2 | - | TRBV5-1 | TGCGCCAGCAGCACGACAGGGAACACCGGGGAGCTGTTTTTT | CASSTTGNTGELFF
TRBD2 | TRBJ2-1 | - | TRBV13 | TGTGCCAGCAGCTTAGGAAGCGGGGGTTACAATGAGCAGTTCTTC | CASSLGSGGYNEQFF
- | TRBJ1-3 | few | TRBV4-3 | TGCGCCAGCAGCCAAAGGTTTCACCCATTAGCAGGGATAGTGCCTGGAAACACCATATATTTT | CASSQRFHPLAGIVPGNTIYF
- | TRBJ1-1 | - | TRBV28 | TGTGCCAGCAGTTTGTCCGGGACTGAAGCTTTCTTT | CASSLSGTEAFF
- | TRBJ1-2 | once | TRBV29-1 | TGCAGCGTCCCCCCGGCAGGGCTTAACTATGGCTACACCTTC | CSVPPAGLNYGYTF
TRBD1 | TRBJ1-6 | - | TRBV6-4 | TGTGCCAGCAGCGAAACGACAGGGAGCGGTTCACCCCTCCACTTT | CASSETTGSGSPLHF
- | TRBJ1-1 | - | TRBV5-1 | TGCGCCAGCTCCCCAGCGGTGGGGAACACTGAAGCTTTCTTT | CASSPAVGNTEAFF
- | TRBJ1-1 | - | TRBV5-6 | TGTGCCAGCAGCCCGAACAGGGCAAAAGCTTTCTTT | CASSPNRAKAFF
TRBD1 | TRBJ1-5 | - | TRBV27 | TGTGCCAGCGAAAAGGGACCTACAGGGGTGGAGGGGAATCCCGGGGTCTATCAGCCCCAGCATTTT | CASEKGPTGVEGNPGVYQPQHF
TRBD1 | TRBJ1-3 | - | TRBV30 | TGTGCCTGGAGTGTACGGGACAGGGGGCCCCGCCGGGGAAACACCATATATTTT | CAWSVRDRGPRRGNTIYF
TRBD1 | TRBJ1-2 | - | TRBV6-5 | TGTGCCAGCAGTACGGGACAGGAAAGCTATGGCTACACCTTC | CASSTGQESYGYTF
- | TRBJ1-1 | - | TRBV28 | TGTGCCAGCAGCCATTCTGAAGCTTTCTTT | CASSHSEAFF
- | TRBJ2-7 | once | TRBV4-1 | TGCGCCAGCAGCCAAGGTGTGAGTACCTACCCCTACGAGCAGTACTTC | CASSQGVSTYPYEQYF
TRBD2 | TRBJ2-7 | - | TRBV28 | TGTGCCAGCAGTCCGCGGGGGATCAGAGCCTACGAGCAGTACTTC | CASSPRGIRAYEQYF
- | TRBJ2-3 | - | TRBV29-1 | TGCAGCGGTTTGCGGGACACAGATACGCAGTATTTT | CSGLRDTDTQYF
- | TRBJ1-3 | - | TRBV30 | TGTGCCTGGACAGGCCTTACTGGAAACACCATATATTTT | CAWTGLTGNTIYF
- | TRBJ2-5 | - | TRBV6-6 | TGTGCCAGCAGTTACGATCGGGGAGTGAGGGAGACCCAGTACTTC | CASSYDRGVRETQYF
TRBD2 | TRBJ2-1 | - | TRBV4-2 | TGTGCCAGCAGCCAAGATGGCGGGAGCCCCAATGAGCAGTTCTTC | CASSQDGGSPNEQFF
- | TRBJ2-7 | - | TRBV7-8 | TGTGCCAGCAGCCCACTGGCGGGGTGGGGTTCCTACGAGCAGTACTTC | CASSPLAGWGSYEQYF
- | TRBJ2-5 | - | TRBV10-1 | TGCGCCAGCAGTGAGTCGAGACAGCAAGAGACCCAGTACTTC | CASSESRQQETQYF
- | TRBJ2-7 | - | TRBV27 | TGTGCCAGCAGTTTATTAGGGGCTCGGTACGAGCAGTACTTC | CASSLLGARYEQYF
TRBD2 | TRBJ2-3 | - | TRBV29-1 | TGCAGCGTTGAAGCGGGAGCGGGAGCAGATACGCAGTATTTT | CSVEAGAGADTQYF
TRBD1 | TRBJ1-5 | few | TRBV25-1 | TGTGCCAGCAGTGACCGGGACAGGGTTGGGCAGCCCCAGCATTTT | CASSDRDRVGQPQHF
- | TRBJ2-7 | - | TRBV5-4 | TGTGCCAGCAGCTTAGGAGTGGGCTACGAGCAGTACTTC | CASSLGVGYEQYF
- | TRBJ2-1 | - | TRBV5-1 | TGCGCCAGCAGCGGGGGCGGAGACTACAATGAGCAGTTCTTC | CASSGGGDYNEQFF
TRBD2 | TRBJ2-7 | - | TRBV14 | TGTGCCAGCAGCCAGTTTAGCGGGAGAATCTACGAGCAGTACTTC | CASSQFSGRIYEQYF
TRBD1 | TRBJ1-1 | - | TRBV18 | TGTGCCAGCTCACAGCAGGGGGGGAACACTGAAGCTTTCTTT | CASSQQGGNTEAFF
- | TRBJ2-3 | - | TRBV5-1 | TGCGCCAGCAGCTTCTCGGGGGGCTCTAGCACAGATACGCAGTATTTT | CASSFSGGSSTDTQYF
- | TRBJ1-1 | - | TRBV6-5 | TGTGCCAGCAGTCACGGACAGCGATCGAACACTGAAGCTTTCTTT | CASSHGQRSNTEAFF
- | TRBJ1-2 | - | TRBV5-1 | TGCGCCAGCCGACTCGGCTCCCATGCTGTAACCTTC | CASRLGSHAVTF
- | TRBJ2-3 | - | TRBV5-1 | TGCGCCAGCAGGCGTTACACAGATACGCAGTATTTT | CASRRYTDTQYF
- | TRBJ1-1 | few | TRBV29-1 | TGCAGCGTTGTGGGGAGCGAGGGTGAAGCTTTCTTT | CSVVGSEGEAFF
TRBD2 | TRBJ2-1 | - | TRBV6-1 | TGTGCCAGCAGTGATTCTCAAAGATCAGCGGGAGGACTCTACAATGAGCAGTTCTTC | CASSDSQRSAGGLYNEQFF
TRBD1 | TRBJ1-5 | - | TRBV7-9 | TGTGCCAGCAGCATAGGACAGGGGACCGCTCAGCCCCAGCATTTT | CASSIGQGTAQPQHF
TRBD1 | TRBJ1-6 | - | TRBV9 | TGTGCCAGCAGCTCCGGGACAGGGGGCGCCTCACCCCTCCACTTT | CASSSGTGGASPLHF
- | TRBJ1-3 | once | TRBV5-6 | TGTGCCAGCAACGGAGTCCGAGCTGGAAACACCATATATTTT | CASNGVRAGNTIYF
TRBD2 | TRBJ2-3 | few | TRBV7-9 | TGTGCCAGCATTCGAGCGGGGACGGCGCTAGCAGATACGCAGTATTTT | CASIRAGTALADTQYF
- | TRBJ2-6 | - | TRBV5-6 | TGTGCCAGCAGCTCGAGGCTCCGCTCTGGGGCCAACGTCCTGACTTTC | CASSSRLRSGANVLTF
TRBD1 | TRBJ1-2 | - | TRBV25-1 | TGTGCCAGCAGTACCCTGACAGGGGGAAATGGCTACACCTTC | CASSTLTGGNGYTF
TRBD1 | TRBJ1-6 | - | TRBV7-9 | TGTGCCAGCAGCCCCACGACAGGGAGAGAGTCACCCCTCCACTTT | CASSPTTGRESPLHF
TRBD2 | TRBJ2-3 | - | TRBV4-3 | TGCGCCAGCAGCCAGACTAGCGGGAGGGCAGATACGCAGTATTTT | CASSQTSGRADTQYF
TRBD2 | TRBJ2-1 | - | TRBV29-1 | TGCAGCGTTGAGGGCCAACGGGGGGATGAGCAGTTCTTC | CSVEGQRGDEQFF
TRBD1 | TRBJ2-1 | - | TRBV5-4 | TGTGCCAGCAGCTTTTCATTAGTCGGTGGCAGGGGGATGGGGAATGAGCAGTTCTTC | CASSFSLVGGRGMGNEQFF
- | TRBJ2-7 | - | TRBV9 | TGTGCCAGCAGCCCGATTGCGAGCTCCTACGAGCAGTACTTC | CASSPIASSYEQYF
- | TRBJ1-2 | - | TRBV5-1 | TGCGCCAGCAGCACGGACGAGACAGAAACCTATGGCTACACCTTC | CASSTDETETYGYTF
- | TRBJ2-7 | - | TRBV11-2 | TGTGCCAGCAACAACAGGGCGGCGTCAACCTACGAGCAGTACTTC | CASNNRAASTYEQYF
TRBD1 | TRBJ1-2 | - | TRBV6-6 | TGTGCCAGCAGTCCCACAGGGGAGTGGTATGGCTACACCTTC | CASSPTGEWYGYTF
TRBD1 | TRBJ1-5 | - | TRBV19 | TGTGCCAGTAGCCCGACAGGGACCCAGCCCCAGCATTTT | CASSPTGTQPQHF
TRBD2 | TRBJ2-7 | - | TRBV11-2 | TGTGCCAGCAGCTCCCGGGGGGGGACCTACGAGCAGTACTTC | CASSSRGGTYEQYF
- | TRBJ1-5 | few | TRBV7-9 | TGTGCCAGCAGCCATGAGAGTCAGCCCCAGCATTTT | CASSHESQPQHF
TRBD1 | TRBJ1-1 | - | TRBV23-1 | TGCGCCAGCAGTCAATCGTCAGGGGGTGAAGCTTTCTTT | CASSQSSGGEAFF
- | TRBJ1-1 | few | TRBV10-1 | TGCGCCAGCAGTGAAGAGAAAGACACTGAAGCTTTCTTT | CASSEEKDTEAFF
- | TRBJ1-1 | - | TRBV7-9 | TGTGCCAGCAACACCAGGGCGGGGGTTGGAGAAGCTTTCTTT | CASNTRAGVGEAFF